This is a list of T cell receptor beta chains from one sample in a study of OX40 agonist ivuxolimab in advanced cancers. Clones were sequenced by immunoSEQ multiplex PCR, and TCRdb holds only the in-frame ones, with some missing. The table records tens of thousands of clones, 85% of them present only once. This specimen consisted of CD4+ or CD8+ T cells sorted from blood, obtained in a trial of the OX40 agonist ivuxolimab. The receptors derive from an adult with an advanced solid tumor such as melanoma, head and neck, liver or kidney cancer. CDR3s include the opening cysteine and the closing phenylalanine or tryptophan. The D gene is left open where the match is weak. Clone size is stated in some rows and not others, as once, few, many or a class when expanded.

D	V	size	J	DNA	CDR3
NA	TRBV27	NA	TRBJ2-7	TGTGCCAGCAGTTTTGATAGAGGGGGGATCTACGAGCAGTACTTC	CASSFDRGGIYEQYF
TRBD1	TRBV7-9	once	TRBJ1-5	TGTGCCAGCAGCCAAACCGACAGGGGCCCCGATCAGCCCCAGCATTTT	CASSQTDRGPDQPQHF
NA	TRBV5-1	medium-sized	TRBJ1-3	TGCGCCAGCAGCAATGGAGGTGGAAACACCATATATTTT	CASSNGGGNTIYF
NA	TRBV29-1	once	TRBJ1-2	TGCAGCGTTGAGTCGGTCTATGGCTACACCTTC	CSVESVYGYTF
NA	TRBV9	NA	TRBJ2-3	TGTGCCAGCAGCGTAGGGGTCGGGCCCACAGATACGCAGTATTTT	CASSVGVGPTDTQYF
TRBD1	TRBV7-7	NA	TRBJ2-1	TGTGCCAGCAGCAAGGGGGCAGGGGGCCCCTACAATGAGCAGTTCTTC	CASSKGAGGPYNEQFF
TRBD2	TRBV9	NA	TRBJ2-3	TGTGCCAGCAGCGTGGGGACTAGCGGGGGGACAGATACGCAGTATTTT	CASSVGTSGGTDTQYF
NA	TRBV28	NA	TRBJ1-6	TGTGCCAGCAGTGAATGGGGTACCGCGGGTTCACCCCTCCACTTT	CASSEWGTAGSPLHF
NA	TRBV9	NA	TRBJ1-1	TGTGCCAGCAGCGTGCGCCCGGACTCGAACACTGAAGCTTTCTTT	CASSVRPDSNTEAFF
TRBD1	TRBV7-3	NA	TRBJ1-2	TGTGCCAGCAGCTTAGACCCTGGGACAGTCGGAGGTTTAACCTTC	CASSLDPGTVGGLTF
NA	TRBV30	NA	TRBJ1-2	TGTGCCTGGAGTGTTAGGGAAAACTATGGCTACACCTTC	CAWSVRENYGYTF
NA	TRBV5-1	NA	TRBJ2-7	TGCGCCAGCAGCTACGGGCAAGGGCTGGAGCAGTACTTC	CASSYGQGLEQYF
TRBD1	TRBV7-9	few	TRBJ1-1	TGTGCCAGCAGCGGTTGGGACAGCATGAACACTGAAGCTTTCTTT	CASSGWDSMNTEAFF
NA	TRBV10-3	NA	TRBJ2-1	TGTGCCATCAGGGGAACGTGGGGCGGGGGCTTATCCAATGAGCAGTTCTTC	CAIRGTWGGGLSNEQFF
NA	TRBV11-2	NA	TRBJ1-2	TGTGCCAGCAGCCCCTCGGGGGCTTCCTATGGCTACACCTTC	CASSPSGASYGYTF
NA	TRBV27	NA	TRBJ2-6	TGTGCCAGCAGTTTAAGGGGGGACCCATCTGGGGCCAACGTCCTGACTTTC	CASSLRGDPSGANVLTF
NA	TRBV5-1	NA	TRBJ1-1	TGCGCCAGCAGCTTGGAGGGTGGCACTGAAGCTTTCTTT	CASSLEGGTEAFF